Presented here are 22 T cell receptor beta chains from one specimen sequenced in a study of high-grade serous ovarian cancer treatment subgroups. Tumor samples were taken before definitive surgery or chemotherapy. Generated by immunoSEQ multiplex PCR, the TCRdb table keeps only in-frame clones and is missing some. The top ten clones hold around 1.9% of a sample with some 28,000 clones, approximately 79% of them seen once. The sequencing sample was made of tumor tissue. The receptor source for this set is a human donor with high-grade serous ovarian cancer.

CDR3 in DNA: TGTGCCAGTAGTCTCCAAGACTCGACGTGGAGCTACAATGAGCAGTTCTTC. Protein sequence: CASSLQDSTWSYNEQFF. The rearrangement joins TRBV19 to TRBJ2-1; unclear D gene. V lost 5 bases, J lost 3 bases, and 20 bases lay in between. Germline-derived CDR1 and CDR2 are LNHDA and SQIVND (reference sequence). The CDR3 contains 17 residues.

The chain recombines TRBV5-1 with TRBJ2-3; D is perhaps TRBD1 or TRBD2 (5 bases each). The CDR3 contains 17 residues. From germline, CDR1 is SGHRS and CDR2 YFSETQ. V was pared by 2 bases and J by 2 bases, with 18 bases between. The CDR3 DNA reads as TGCGCCAGCAGCTTTTTATCGGGGAGTGGGGCCACAGATACGCAGTATTTT. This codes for CASSFLSGSGATDTQYF.

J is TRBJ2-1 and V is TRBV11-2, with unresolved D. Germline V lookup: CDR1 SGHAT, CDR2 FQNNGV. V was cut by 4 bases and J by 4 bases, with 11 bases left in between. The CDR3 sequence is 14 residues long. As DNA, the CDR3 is TGTGCCAGCAGCTCCCCTCGGAGATACAATGAGCAGTTCTTC. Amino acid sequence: CASSSPRRYNEQFF.

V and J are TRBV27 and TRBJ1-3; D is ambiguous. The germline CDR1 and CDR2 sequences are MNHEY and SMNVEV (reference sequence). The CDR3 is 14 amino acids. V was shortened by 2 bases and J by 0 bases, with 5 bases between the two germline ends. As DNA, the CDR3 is TGTGCCAGCAGTTTACTGAGCTCTGGAAACACCATATATTTT. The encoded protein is CASSLLSSGNTIYF.

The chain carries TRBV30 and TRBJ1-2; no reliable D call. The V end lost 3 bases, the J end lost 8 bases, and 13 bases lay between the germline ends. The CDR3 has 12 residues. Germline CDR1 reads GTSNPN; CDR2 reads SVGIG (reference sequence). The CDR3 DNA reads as TGTGCCTGGAGCCCCGGCCCGGGCGGCTACACCTTC. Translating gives CAWSPGPGGYTF. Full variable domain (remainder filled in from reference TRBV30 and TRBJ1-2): SQTIHQWPATLVQPVGSPLSLECTVEGTSNPNLYWYRQAAGRGLQLLFYSVGIGQISSEVPQNLSASRPQDRQFILSSKKLLLSDSGFYLCAWSPGPGGYTFGSGTRLTVV.

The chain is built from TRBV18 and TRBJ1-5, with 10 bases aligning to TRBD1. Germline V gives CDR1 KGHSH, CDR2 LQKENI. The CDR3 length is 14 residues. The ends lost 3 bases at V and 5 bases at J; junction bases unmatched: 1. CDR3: CASSPGTGDQPQHF. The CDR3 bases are TGTGCCAGCTCACCCGGGACAGGGGATCAGCCCCAGCATTTT. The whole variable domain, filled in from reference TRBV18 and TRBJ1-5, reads NAGVMQNPRHLVRRRGQEARLRCSPMKGHSHVYWYRQLPEEGLKFMVYLQKENIIDESGMPKERFSAEFPKEGPSILRIQQVVRGDSAAYFCASSPGTGDQPQHFGDGTRLSIL.

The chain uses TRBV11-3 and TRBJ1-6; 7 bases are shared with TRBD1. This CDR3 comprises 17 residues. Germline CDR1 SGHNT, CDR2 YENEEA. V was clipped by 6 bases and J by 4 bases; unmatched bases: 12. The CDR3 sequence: CASRSPGPGQYNSPLHF. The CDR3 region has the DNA TGTGCCAGCAGGTCGCCGGGGCCGGGACAGTATAATTCACCCCTCCACTTT.

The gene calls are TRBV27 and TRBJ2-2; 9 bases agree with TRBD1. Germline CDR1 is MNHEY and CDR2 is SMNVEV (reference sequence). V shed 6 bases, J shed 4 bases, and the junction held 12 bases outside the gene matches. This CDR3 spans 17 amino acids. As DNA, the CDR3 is TGTGCCAGCAGCCCCGAACAGGGGGCTTTGGGCACCGGGGAGCTGTTTTTT. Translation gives CASSPEQGALGTGELFF.

This chain's CDR3 is CASSSGGGGQETQYF. The DNA for the CDR3 is TGCGCCAGCAGCTCTGGGGGCGGGGGCCAAGAGACCCAGTACTTC. V usage is TRBV5-1 and J usage is TRBJ2-5, with a possible D match to TRBD2 (7 bases). Germline V CDR1 and CDR2: SGHRS, YFSETQ. CDR3 size: 15 residues. Trimming cost V 3 bases and J 1 base, with 13 bases left between them.

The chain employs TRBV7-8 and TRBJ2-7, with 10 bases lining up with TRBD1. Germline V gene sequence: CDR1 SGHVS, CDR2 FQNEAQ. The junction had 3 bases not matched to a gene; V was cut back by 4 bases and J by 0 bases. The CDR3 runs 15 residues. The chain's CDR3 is CASSYGTGASYEQYF. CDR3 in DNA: TGTGCCAGCAGCTACGGGACAGGGGCCTCCTACGAGCAGTACTTC.

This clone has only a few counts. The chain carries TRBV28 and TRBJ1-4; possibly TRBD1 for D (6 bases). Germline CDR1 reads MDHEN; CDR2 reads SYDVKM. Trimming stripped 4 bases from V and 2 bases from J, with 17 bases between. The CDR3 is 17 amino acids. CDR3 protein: CASSSKLQGRTNEKLFF. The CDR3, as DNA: TGTGCCAGCAGTTCGAAACTACAGGGAAGGACTAATGAAAAACTGTTTTTT.

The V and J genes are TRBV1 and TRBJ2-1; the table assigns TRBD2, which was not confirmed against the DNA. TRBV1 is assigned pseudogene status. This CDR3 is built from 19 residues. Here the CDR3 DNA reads TGCACCAGCAGCCAAGATGGGTCGGGCGGGAGGGCCATCTACAATGAGCAGTTCTTC. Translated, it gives CTSSQDGSGGRAIYNEQFF.

Here the CDR3 reads CASSRPGGGNEQFF. As DNA, the CDR3 is TGTGCCAGCAGCCGCCCAGGGGGTGGCAATGAGCAGTTCTTC. V gene TRBV7-6 combines with J gene TRBJ2-1; 7 bases agree with TRBD1. The V and J ends lost 5 bases and 6 bases, in that order; junction bases with no gene match: 7. The germline CDR1 and CDR2 sequences are SGHVS and FNYEAQ. This CDR3 has 14 residues.

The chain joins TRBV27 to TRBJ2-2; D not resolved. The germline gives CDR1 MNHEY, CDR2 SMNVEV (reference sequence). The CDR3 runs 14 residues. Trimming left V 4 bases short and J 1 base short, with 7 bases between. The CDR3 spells CASSYGKNTGELFF. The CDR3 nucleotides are TGTGCCAGCAGTTATGGAAAGAACACCGGGGAGCTGTTTTTT.

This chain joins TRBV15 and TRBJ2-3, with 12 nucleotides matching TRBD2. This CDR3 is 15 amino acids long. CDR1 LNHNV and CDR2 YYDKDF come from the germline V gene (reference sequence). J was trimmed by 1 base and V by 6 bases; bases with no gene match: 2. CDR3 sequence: CATRRLAGGTDTQYF. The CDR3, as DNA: TGTGCCACCAGGAGACTAGCGGGAGGCACAGATACGCAGTATTTT.

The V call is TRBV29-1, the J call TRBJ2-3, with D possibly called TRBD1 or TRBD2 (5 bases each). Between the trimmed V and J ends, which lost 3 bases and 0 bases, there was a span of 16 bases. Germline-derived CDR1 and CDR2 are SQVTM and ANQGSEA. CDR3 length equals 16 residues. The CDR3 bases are TGCAGCGTTGACCGTGCTGGGGGAAGGAGCACAGATACGCAGTATTTT. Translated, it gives CSVDRAGGRSTDTQYF.

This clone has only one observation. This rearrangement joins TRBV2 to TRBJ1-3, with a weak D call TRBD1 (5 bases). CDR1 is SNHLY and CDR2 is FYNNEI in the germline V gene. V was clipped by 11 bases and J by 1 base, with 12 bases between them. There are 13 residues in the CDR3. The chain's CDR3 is CAVRQTSGNTIYF. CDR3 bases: TGTGCCGTTCGACAGACTTCTGGAAACACCATATATTTT.

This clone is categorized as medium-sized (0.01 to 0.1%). The DNA for the CDR3 is TGTGCCAGCAGTTACGAGGCTAGCACAGATACGCAGTATTTT. As protein: CASSYEASTDTQYF. The V and J genes are TRBV6-5 and TRBJ2-3, with D hard to call. V lost 2 bases and J 0 bases, leaving 6 bases between the germline ends. From germline, CDR1 is MNHEY and CDR2 SVGAGI. The CDR3 runs 14 residues.

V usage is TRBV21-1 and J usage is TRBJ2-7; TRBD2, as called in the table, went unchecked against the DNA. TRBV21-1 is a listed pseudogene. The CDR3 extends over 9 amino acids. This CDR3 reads CVAGNEQYF. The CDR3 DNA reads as TGTGTAGCGGGAAACGAGCAGTACTTC.

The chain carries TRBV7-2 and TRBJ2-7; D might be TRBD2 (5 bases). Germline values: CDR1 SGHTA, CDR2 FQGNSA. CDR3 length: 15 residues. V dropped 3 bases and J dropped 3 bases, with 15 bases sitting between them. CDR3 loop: CASSLDSSGSYEQYF. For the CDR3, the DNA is TGTGCCAGCAGCTTGGACTCCTCGGGGAGCTACGAGCAGTACTTC.

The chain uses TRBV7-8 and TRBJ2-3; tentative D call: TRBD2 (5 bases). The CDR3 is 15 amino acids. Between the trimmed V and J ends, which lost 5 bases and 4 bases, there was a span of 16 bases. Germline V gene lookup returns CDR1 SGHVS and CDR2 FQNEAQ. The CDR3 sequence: CASSLYQVGADTQYF. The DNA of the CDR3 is TGTGCCAGCAGCCTCTATCAGGTCGGGGCAGATACGCAGTATTTT. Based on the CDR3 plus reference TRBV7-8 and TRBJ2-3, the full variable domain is GAGVSQSPRYKVAKRGQDVALRCDPISGHVSLFWYQQALGQGPEFLTYFQNEAQLDKSGLPSDRFFAERPEGSVSTLKIQRTQQEDSAVYLCASSLYQVGADTQYFGPGTRLTVL.

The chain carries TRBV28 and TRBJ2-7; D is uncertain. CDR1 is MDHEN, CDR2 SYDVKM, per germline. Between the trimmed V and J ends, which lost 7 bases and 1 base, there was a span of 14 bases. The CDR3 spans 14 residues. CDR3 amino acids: CASTPQFKSYEQYF. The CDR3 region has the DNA TGTGCCAGCACCCCGCAGTTCAAGTCCTACGAGCAGTACTTC.